This T cell receptor beta chain stems from a study of long-term antiretroviral therapy in people with HIV. Study-wide results and caveats: An increase in diversity followed ART, yet levels stayed below transplant donor controls.

Comments on this clone: The antigen remains unidentified.

Samples were assayed with immunoSEQ v3.0 at survey level. The table came from immunoSEQ multiplex PCR; TCRdb's copy has only in-frame clones and leaves some out. The data contain approximately 11,000 clones, approximately 76% of them singletons. Treated in the United States were all of the participants with HIV. The source of this sequence is a man aged 30-40 years with HIV. Sequencing used unsorted PBMCs, obtained at the start of antiretroviral therapy, before treatment.

The CDR3 loop reads CASIRGDPSAEYF. In nucleotides, the CDR3 is TGTGCCAGCATCAGGGGGGACCCAAGTGCGGAGTACTTC. The rearrangement joins TRBV6-6 to TRBJ2-7; tentatively, D is TRBD1 (7 bases). Trimming removed 7 bases at V and 11 bases at J, with 21 bases between. This CDR3 is built from 13 residues. Germline values: CDR1 MNHNY, CDR2 SVGAGI (reference sequence).